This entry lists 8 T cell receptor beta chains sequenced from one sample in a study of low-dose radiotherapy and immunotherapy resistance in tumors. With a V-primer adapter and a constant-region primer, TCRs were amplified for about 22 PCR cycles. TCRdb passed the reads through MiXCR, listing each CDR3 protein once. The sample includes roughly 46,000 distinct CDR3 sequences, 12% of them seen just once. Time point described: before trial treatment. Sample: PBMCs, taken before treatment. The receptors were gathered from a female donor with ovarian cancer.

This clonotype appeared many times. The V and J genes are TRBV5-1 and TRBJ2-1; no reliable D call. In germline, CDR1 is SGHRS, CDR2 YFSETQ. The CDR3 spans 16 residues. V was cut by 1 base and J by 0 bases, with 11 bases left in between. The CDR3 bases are TGCGCCAGCAGCTTGTCTGGGCAGACCTCCTACAATGAGCAGTTCTTC. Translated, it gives CASSLSGQTSYNEQFF.

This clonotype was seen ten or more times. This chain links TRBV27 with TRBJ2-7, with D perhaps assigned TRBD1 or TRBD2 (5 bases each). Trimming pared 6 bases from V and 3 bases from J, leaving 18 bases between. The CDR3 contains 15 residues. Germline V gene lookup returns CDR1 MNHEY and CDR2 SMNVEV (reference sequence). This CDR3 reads CASSHARGAIYEQYF. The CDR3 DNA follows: TGTGCCAGCAGCCACGCCCGAGGGGCGATCTACGAGCAGTACTTC.

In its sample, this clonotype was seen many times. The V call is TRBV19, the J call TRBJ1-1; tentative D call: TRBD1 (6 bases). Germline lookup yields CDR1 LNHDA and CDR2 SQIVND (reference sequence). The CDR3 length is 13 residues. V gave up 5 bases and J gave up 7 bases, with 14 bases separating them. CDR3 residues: CASSEGGAGEAFF. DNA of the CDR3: TGTGCCAGTAGTGAGGGGGGCGCCGGTGAAGCTTTCTTT.

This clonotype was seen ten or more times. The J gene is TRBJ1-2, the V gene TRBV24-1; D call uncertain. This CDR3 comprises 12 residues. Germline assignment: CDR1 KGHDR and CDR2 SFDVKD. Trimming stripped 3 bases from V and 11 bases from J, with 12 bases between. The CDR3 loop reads CATSDPRWGYTF. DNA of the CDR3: TGTGCCACCAGTGATCCGCGGTGGGGATACACCTTC.

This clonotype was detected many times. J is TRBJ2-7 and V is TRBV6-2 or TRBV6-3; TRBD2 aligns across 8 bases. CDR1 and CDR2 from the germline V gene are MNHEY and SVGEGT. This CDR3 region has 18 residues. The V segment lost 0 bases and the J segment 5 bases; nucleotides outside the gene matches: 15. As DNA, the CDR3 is TGTGCCAGCAGTTACTCTAAGGGTAGCGGGAATAGTCAACACGAGCAGTACTTC. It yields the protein CASSYSKGSGNSQHEQYF.

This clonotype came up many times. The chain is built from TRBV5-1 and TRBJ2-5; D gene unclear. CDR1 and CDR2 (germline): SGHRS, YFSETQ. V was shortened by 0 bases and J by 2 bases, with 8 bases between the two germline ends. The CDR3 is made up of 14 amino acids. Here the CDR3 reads CASSLERRQETQYF. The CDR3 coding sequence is TGCGCCAGCAGCTTGGAGCGACGGCAAGAGACCCAGTACTTC.

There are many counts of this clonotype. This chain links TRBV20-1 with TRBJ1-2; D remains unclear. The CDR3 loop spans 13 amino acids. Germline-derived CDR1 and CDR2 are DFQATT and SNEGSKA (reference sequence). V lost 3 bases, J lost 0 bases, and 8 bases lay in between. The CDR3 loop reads CSARAYANYGYTF. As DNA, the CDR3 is TGCAGTGCTAGGGCATACGCTAACTATGGCTACACCTTC.

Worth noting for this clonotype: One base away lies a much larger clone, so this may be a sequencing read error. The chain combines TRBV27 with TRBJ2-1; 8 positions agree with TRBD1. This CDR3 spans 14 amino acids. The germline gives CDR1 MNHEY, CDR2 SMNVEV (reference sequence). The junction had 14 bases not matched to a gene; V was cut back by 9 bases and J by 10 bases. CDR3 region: CASTRGQGTYEQFF. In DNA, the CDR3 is TGTGCCAGTACTCGTGGACAGGGCACCTACGAGCAGTTCTTC.